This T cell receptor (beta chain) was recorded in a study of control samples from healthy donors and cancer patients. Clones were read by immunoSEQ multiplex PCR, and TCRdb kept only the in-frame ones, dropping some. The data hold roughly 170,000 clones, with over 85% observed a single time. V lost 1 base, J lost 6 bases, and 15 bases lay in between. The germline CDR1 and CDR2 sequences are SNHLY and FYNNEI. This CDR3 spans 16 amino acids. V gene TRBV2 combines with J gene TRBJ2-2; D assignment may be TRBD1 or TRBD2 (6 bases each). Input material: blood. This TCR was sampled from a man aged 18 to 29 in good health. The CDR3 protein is CASSEEKGGRPGELFF. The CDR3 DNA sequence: TGTGCCAGCAGTGAAGAGAAGGGGGGTAGGCCCGGGGAGCTGTTTTTT. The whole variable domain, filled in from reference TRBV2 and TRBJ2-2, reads EPEVTQTPSHQVTQMGQEVILRCVPISNHLYFYWYRQILGQKVEFLVSFYNNEISEKSEIFDDQFSVERPDGSNFTLKIRSTKLEDSAMYFCASSEEKGGRPGELFFGEGSRLTVL.